This T cell receptor (beta chain) originates from a study of blood T cell repertoires in COVID-19. Study-level information: COVID-19 samples collected from the United States, Italy and Spain covered acute and convalescent phases. Sources were T cells, B-cell-depleted T cells, or PBMCs; the material itself was cDNA or gDNA.

Germline lookup yields CDR1 MNHEY and CDR2 SMNVEV (reference sequence). Trimming took 4 bases from V and 0 from J, leaving 22 bases between them. This CDR3 has 19 amino acids. Source study methods: Reference gene primer amplification gave nucleated cell count estimates. Assay used: immunoSEQ multiplex PCR; TCRdb lists only in-frame clones, some missing. V, J and clone size were drawn from that table, and D and trimming were deduced from the DNA. The data hold about 160,000 clones, with about 85% observed a single time. The sample was peripheral blood. The genes are TRBV27 and TRBJ1-5; the D gene is possibly TRBD1 (6 bases). The receptor was derived from a human donor with acute or convalescent COVID-19. The donor label of this sample is uncertain. The CDR3 protein is CASSSRGGPGYYSNQPQHF. The CDR3 nucleotides read TGTGCCAGCAGTTCTCGGGGGGGGCCAGGTTATTATAGCAATCAGCCCCAGCATTTT.